This TCR beta chain comes out of a study of tumor-infiltrating lymphocytes in primary liver carcinoma. The study extracted blood RNA from unsorted whole blood and also extracted germline DNA. This clonotype occurred many times. Priming with a constant-region primer yielded TCR beta cDNA from around 540 ng total RNA. Generation of the TCR beta libraries relied on three nested multiplex PCR rounds using slightly modified ARM-PCR. In the first two PCR rounds, TRBV1-TRBV30 forward primers were paired with a C-beta reverse primer, and each round lasted roughly 9 cycles. Using its own MiXCR run on the multiplex PCR reads, TCRdb lists one record per CDR3 protein. The data show 300,000 to 350,000 distinct CDR3 sequences, less than 75% seen once. Germline CDR1 reads SGHAT; CDR2 reads FQNNGV. The CDR3 sequence is 15 residues long. The ends were cut back, 5 bases at V and 4 bases at J, with 14 bases in the middle.

Input material: peripheral blood. This sequence originates from a man aged 35-49 years with primary liver carcinoma and hepatitis B virus infection. This chain links TRBV11-2 with TRBJ2-2; TRBD1 or TRBD2 may be the D gene (5 bases each). In DNA, the CDR3 is TGTGCCAGCAGCCGAACGACAGCGGTCACCGGGGAGCTGTTTTTT. Amino acids: CASSRTTAVTGELFF.